This T cell receptor (beta chain) was identified in a study of T-cell reconstitution after alpha-beta-depleted transplantation in children. The CDR3 runs to 16 residues. The germline gives CDR1 LGHDT, CDR2 YNNKEL (reference sequence). V lost 0 bases to trimming and J lost 2 bases; unmatched junction nucleotides: 6. Unique molecular identifiers were built into the TCRbeta library. TCRdb re-analysed the PCR reads in MiXCR, keeping a single row per CDR3 protein. The table includes 530,000 or so distinct CDR3 sequences, roughly 27% detected once. Study-wide findings and caveats: There were reportedly several hundred expanded graft clones from which alpha-beta T cells came about two months after transplant.

As for this clonotype: Its matching antigen is unknown.

The V call is TRBV3-1, the J call TRBJ2-7, with 8 bases fitting TRBD1. The sample was PBMCs, taken before TCRalphabeta/CD19-depleted stem cell transplant. The source is a boy in the first two years of life with Wiskott-Aldrich syndrome, due to receive a stem cell transplant. CDR3 DNA: TGTGCCAGCAGCCAAGATAAGGGGACAGGCCCCTACGAGCAGTACTTC. Amino acids: CASSQDKGTGPYEQYF.